The sequence of this TCR beta chain was determined in a study of T cell repertoires in cytomegalovirus infection. The wider study: Public TCR beta signatures marked donors with CMV infection and the matching HLA.

TCRdb re-analysed the reads in MiXCR, keeping a single row per CDR3 protein. Here the sample spans 200,000 to 300,000 distinct CDR3 sequences, approximately 10% being singletons. Germline V CDR1 and CDR2: SGHRS, YFSETQ. This CDR3 comprises 19 residues. The ends were cut back, 4 bases at V and 1 base at J, with 21 bases in the middle. Sequencing was done on a sample of PBMCs. The sequence was collected from a human donor in good health (CMV status not recorded). Some clones in this sample may be carry-over from other donors' samples. The chain recombines TRBV5-1 with TRBJ2-6; D not resolved. This chain's CDR3 is CASSPLGYRTLSGANVLTF. CDR3 nucleotides: TGCGCCAGCAGCCCCCTTGGGTACCGAACATTATCTGGGGCCAACGTCCTGACTTTC.